Below are 17 T cell receptor beta chains sequenced from a single sample in a study of PD-1 blockade in classical Hodgkin lymphoma. The assay was immunoSEQ multiplex PCR, and TCRdb's table has in-frame clones only and misses some. The sample holds roughly 10,000 clones, around 68% seen once. As to time point: cycle 4 day 1 (C4D1), after less than 7 weeks of nivolumab. Relapse after autologous stem cell transplantation occurred in every patient, and brentuximab vedotin exposure varied. The CD8+ T cells came from thawed PBMCs through magnetic negative selection. This sample comprised CD8+ T cells from blood, obtained before the fourth cycle of nivolumab. These receptors all stem from a human donor with classical Hodgkin lymphoma.

For the CDR3, the DNA is TGTGCCAGCTCACCACAGGGGGCGGCTGAAGCTTTCTTT. Translation: CASSPQGAAEAFF. The rearrangement links TRBV18 to TRBJ1-1, with TRBD1 identical over 7 bases. Germline CDR1 KGHSH, CDR2 LQKENI. The CDR3 covers 13 residues. Trimming removed 1 base from V and 6 bases from J; junction bases left unmatched: 2.

With regard to this clone: Different DNA sequences within this sample yield the same CDR3. The chain recombines TRBV5-1 with TRBJ1-2; the D gene is possibly TRBD1 (5 bases). This CDR3 contains 14 residues. Germline V lookup: CDR1 SGHRS, CDR2 YFSETQ. The V gene lost 0 bases and the J gene lost 4 bases, with 10 bases spanning the gap. CDR3 in DNA: TGCGCCAGCAGCTTGGCCGGGGGAAGCTATGGCTACACCTTC. Translated, it gives CASSLAGGSYGYTF.

The chain is built from TRBV4-1 and TRBJ2-7; D is undetermined. Looked up from germline, CDR1 is MGHRA and CDR2 is YSYEKL. Trimming removed 3 bases from V and 7 bases from J, with 10 bases in between. This CDR3 has 12 residues. The CDR3 loop reads CASSQGFREQYF. The CDR3 DNA sequence: TGCGCCAGCAGCCAGGGGTTTCGGGAGCAGTACTTC.

This chain joins TRBV2 and TRBJ1-5, with 12 bases aligning to TRBD1. V gave up 6 bases and J gave up 4 bases; unmatched junction bases: 4. Germline CDR1 SNHLY, CDR2 FYNNEI. The CDR3 totals 15 residues. Written as DNA, the CDR3 is TGTGCCAGCAGAGGGACAGGGGGCGCGAATCAGCCCCAGCATTTT. As protein: CASRGTGGANQPQHF.

The rearrangement joins TRBV5-1 to TRBJ2-1; 8 bases agree with TRBD2. This CDR3 is built from 14 residues. The V and J ends lost 3 bases and 9 bases, in that order; junction bases with no gene match: 8. Germline values: CDR1 SGHRS, CDR2 YFSETQ. The DNA of the CDR3 is TGCGCCAGCAGCTATAGCGGGATCCCGATTGAGCAGTTCTTC. It encodes CASSYSGIPIEQFF.

This clone was detected only a few times. The J gene is TRBJ1-2, the V gene TRBV6-6, with D perhaps matching TRBD1 (5 bases). This CDR3 region has 14 residues. V lost 7 bases and J 6 bases, leaving 18 bases between the germline ends. Germline V gives CDR1 MNHNY, CDR2 SVGAGI (reference sequence). The chain's CDR3 is CASIASPGRDGYTF. CDR3 in DNA: TGTGCCAGCATTGCAAGTCCAGGGAGGGATGGCTACACCTTC.

This clone was seen a handful of times. This chain links TRBV30 with TRBJ1-1, with D unresolved. V was trimmed by 8 bases and J by 4 bases, leaving 11 bases between them. The CDR3 has 11 residues. The germline V gene has CDR1 GTSNPN and CDR2 SVGIG (reference sequence). CDR3 amino acids: CARALVTEAFF. The DNA of the CDR3 is TGTGCCCGAGCCCTTGTCACTGAAGCTTTCTTT. Combining the CDR3 with reference TRBV30 and TRBJ1-1 gives the whole variable domain SQTIHQWPATLVQPVGSPLSLECTVEGTSNPNLYWYRQAAGRGLQLLFYSVGIGQISSEVPQNLSASRPQDRQFILSSKKLLLSDSGFYLCARALVTEAFFGQGTRLTVV.

The chain employs TRBV7-9 and TRBJ2-3; the D is unclear. CDR3 length: 14 amino acids. V lost 1 base and J lost 2, with 7 bases in between. The V gene's germline CDR1 is SEHNR and CDR2 FQNEAQ (reference sequence). As DNA, the CDR3 is TGTGCCAGCAGCTTAGGGCTTACCACAGATACGCAGTATTTT. It yields the protein CASSLGLTTDTQYF.

The V and J genes are TRBV7-9 and TRBJ1-2, with a weak D call TRBD1 (5 bases). Germline values: CDR1 SEHNR, CDR2 FQNEAQ (reference sequence). The CDR3 is 12 amino acids. V was clipped by 8 bases and J by 1 base, with 8 bases between them. CDR3 bases: TGTGCCAGCGAAAGGGGTAACTATGGCTACACCTTC. This codes for CASERGNYGYTF. Together with reference TRBV7-9 and TRBJ1-2, the CDR3 gives the full variable domain: DTGVSQNPRHKITKRGQNVTFRCDPISEHNRLYWYRQTLGQGPEFLTYFQNEAQLEKSRLLSDRFSAERPKGSFSTLEIQRTEQGDSAMYLCASERGNYGYTFGSGTRLTVV.

V gene TRBV10-3 combines with J gene TRBJ1-5, with unresolved D. V lost 11 bases and J 4 bases, leaving 18 bases between the germline ends. This CDR3 region has 14 residues. Per the germline V gene, CDR1 is ENHRY and CDR2 is SYGVKD. CDR3 in DNA: TGTGCCTCCGCTGGAGGGCGTGTTAATCAGCCCCAGCATTTT. Translation gives CASAGGRVNQPQHF.

The rearrangement uses TRBV6-5 and TRBJ2-1; possibly TRBD2 for D (5 bases). The length of the CDR3 is 13 residues. From germline, CDR1 is MNHEY and CDR2 SVGAGI. Trimming removed 5 bases from V and 7 bases from J, with 12 bases in between. The CDR3 bases are TGTGCCAGCAGTCCCGGACTTCTTAATGAGCAGTTCTTC. This sequence encodes CASSPGLLNEQFF.

This clone has just a few counts. CDR3 loop: CASSPGHGFNSPLHF. The CDR3 bases are TGCGCCAGCAGCCCGGGACACGGATTCAATTCACCCCTCCACTTT. The V call is TRBV5-1, the J call TRBJ1-6; D is perhaps TRBD1 (6 bases). Trimming removed 4 bases at V and 7 bases at J, with 15 bases between. The germline V gene has CDR1 SGHRS and CDR2 YFSETQ. This CDR3 comprises 15 residues.

The CDR3 coding sequence is TGTGCCAGCAGTTTCTCAGGGGGTGGAAACACCATATATTTT. This translates into CASSFSGGGNTIYF. The rearrangement links TRBV27 to TRBJ1-3, with 7 nucleotides matching TRBD1. Per the germline V gene, CDR1 is MNHEY and CDR2 is SMNVEV (reference sequence). This CDR3 spans 14 amino acids. V was clipped by 3 bases and J by 3 bases; unmatched bases: 2.

The rearrangement uses TRBV11-2 and TRBJ2-1; possible D gene TRBD1, 6 bases. Trimming removed 5 bases at V and 5 bases at J, with 13 bases between. The CDR3 loop spans 14 amino acids. Germline V CDR1 and CDR2: SGHAT, FQNNGV. The CDR3 region has the DNA TGTGCCAGCAGCCTAGGGGGTTCCCACAATGAGCAGTTCTTC. This sequence encodes CASSLGGSHNEQFF.

V and J are TRBV4-3 and TRBJ1-4, with TRBD1 as a possible D gene (5 bases). This CDR3 has 16 residues. V lost 3 bases and J 0 bases, leaving 11 bases between the germline ends. Germline V gene sequence: CDR1 LGHNA, CDR2 YSLEER. The CDR3 sequence is CASSQDTFTTNEKLFF. The CDR3 region has the DNA TGCGCCAGCAGCCAGGACACCTTCACAACTAATGAAAAACTGTTTTTT.

The chain employs TRBV4-3 and TRBJ2-3; D may be TRBD2 (5 bases). The germline V gene encodes CDR1 LGHNA and CDR2 YSLEER. Trimming removed 0 bases at V and 4 bases at J, with 11 bases between. The CDR3 sequence is 15 residues long. The CDR3 protein is CASSQDGSRADTQYF. Here the CDR3 DNA reads TGCGCCAGCAGCCAAGATGGGAGTAGGGCAGATACGCAGTATTTT.

The chain links TRBV11-2 to TRBJ1-1; D unresolved. CDR3 size: 12 residues. Trimming shortened V by 5 bases and J by 5 bases, and 9 bases separated the two germline ends. Germline V CDR1 and CDR2: SGHAT, FQNNGV. This chain's CDR3 is CASSPGWTEAFF. CDR3 coding DNA: TGTGCCAGCAGCCCCGGGTGGACTGAAGCTTTCTTT.